This T cell receptor beta chain originates from a study of blood T cell repertoires in COVID-19. Two negative PCRs, clearance, or symptom resolution were required of recovered Cohort 3 donors. Clones were read by immunoSEQ multiplex PCR, and TCRdb kept only the in-frame ones, dropping some. The sample contains 200,000 to 300,000 clones, approximately 90% of which appear only once. V trimming: 1 base; J trimming: 1 base; junction bases outside the gene matches: 3. The CDR3 consists of 15 residues. Germline V gene lookup returns CDR1 GTSNPN and CDR2 SVGIG (reference sequence). Sequencing was done on a sample of PBMCs or T cells enriched from blood (not recorded which). The sequence was collected from a man aged 35-49 years who had recovered from COVID-19. This chain joins TRBV30 and TRBJ1-5; TRBD1 aligns across 8 bases. The CDR3 sequence: CAWSGGTGSNQPQHF. For the CDR3, the DNA is TGTGCCTGGAGTGGGGGGACAGGAAGCAATCAGCCCCAGCATTTT.